The 21 T cell receptor beta chains presented below share a single source sample, sequenced in a study of T cells in localized non-small cell lung cancer. Here immunoSEQ multiplex PCR was the method, and the copy in TCRdb shows in-frame clones only, minus some. The sample carries 1,500 to 2,000 clones, less than 45% recorded once. The material was lung tumor tissue, obtained before any cancer treatment. These receptors all come from a female donor older than 55 with stage II squamous cell lung carcinoma.

In this sample, this clone turned up a few times. This sequence joins TRBV6-7 and TRBJ2-5; tentatively, D is TRBD2 (5 bases). TRBV6-7 belongs to the ORF category, with a function that is uncertain. Trimming took 0 bases from V and 4 from J, leaving 12 bases between them. CDR3 length: 15 residues. In nucleotides, the CDR3 is TGTGCCAGCAGTTACTCGAACGGGGATCGAGAGACCCAGTACTTC. Protein sequence: CASSYSNGDRETQYF.

This clone was observed a few times. The chain carries TRBV15 and TRBJ1-3; tentative D call: TRBD1 (5 bases). CDR1 is LNHNV and CDR2 is YYDKDF in the germline V gene (reference sequence). With 5 bases removed from V and 0 bases from J, the gap between germline ends came to 11 bases. The CDR3 spans 15 residues. The CDR3 DNA reads as TGTGCCACCAGCGGGGACGGTTACTCTGGAAACACCATATATTTT. Protein: CATSGDGYSGNTIYF.

The chain links TRBV28 to TRBJ2-7, with D hard to call. The CDR3 is 13 residues long. Germline CDR1 MDHEN, CDR2 SYDVKM. V lost 7 bases and J 3 bases, leaving 13 bases between the germline ends. Here the CDR3 DNA reads TGTGCCAGCAACCCCATAAATGTCTACGAGCAGTACTTC. Translation: CASNPINVYEQYF.

This chain links TRBV9 with TRBJ2-2, with 11 bases aligning to TRBD2. CDR1 is SGDLS and CDR2 is YYNGEE in the germline V gene. V lost 5 bases, J lost 7 bases, and 7 bases stayed unmatched. The CDR3 covers 15 residues. CDR3 nucleotide sequence: TGTGCCAGCAGTGAAGGGACTAGCGGTAGCGGGGAGCTGTTTTTT. Translating it yields CASSEGTSGSGELFF.

The V and J genes are TRBV9 and TRBJ2-2; D gene ambiguous. Germline CDR1 reads SGDLS; CDR2 reads YYNGEE. The CDR3 spans 13 residues. Trimming removed 2 bases from V and 5 bases from J, with 7 bases in between. CDR3 region: CASSVGGTGELFF. CDR3 coding DNA: TGTGCCAGCAGCGTGGGTGGGACCGGGGAGCTGTTTTTT.

This chain joins TRBV9 and TRBJ2-2; D assignment may be TRBD1 or TRBD2 (6 bases each). This CDR3 is 13 amino acids long. Germline CDR1 and CDR2: SGDLS and YYNGEE. The V end lost 3 bases, the J end lost 4 bases, and 7 bases lay between the germline ends. CDR3 residues: CASSEGGTGELFF. Here the CDR3 DNA reads TGTGCCAGCAGCGAGGGGGGCACCGGGGAGCTGTTTTTT.

The V call is TRBV6-8, the J call TRBJ2-7, with 7 bases lining up with TRBD2. The V gene's germline CDR1 is MNHGY and CDR2 SAAAGT. The J segment lost 3 bases and the V segment lost 2 bases, leaving 10 bases of the junction unmatched. The CDR3 covers 16 residues. The CDR3: CASSYSRAGARYEQYF. As DNA, the CDR3 is TGTGCCAGCAGTTACAGTAGGGCGGGAGCGCGCTACGAGCAGTACTTC.

A few counts support this clone. The chain carries TRBV19 and TRBJ1-5; no reliable D call. V lost 7 bases to trimming and J lost 4 bases, with 20 bases between them. In germline, CDR1 is LNHDA, CDR2 SQIVND (reference sequence). The CDR3 has 16 amino acids. The CDR3 here is CASTLQVGLVNQPQHF. DNA of the CDR3: TGTGCCAGTACTCTTCAAGTAGGACTCGTAAATCAGCCCCAGCATTTT. Looking up the rest from reference TRBV19 and TRBJ1-5 gives the full variable domain: DGGITQSPKYLFRKEGQNVTLSCEQNLNHDAMYWYRQDPGQGLRLIYYSQIVNDFQKGDIAEGYSVSREKKESFPLTVTSAQKNPTAFYLCASTLQVGLVNQPQHFGDGTRLSIL.

The chain has TRBV30 and TRBJ2-1; unclear D gene. V shed 0 bases and J shed 7 bases, with 10 bases lying between them. This CDR3 region has 13 residues. CDR1 is GTSNPN and CDR2 is SVGIG in the germline V gene (reference sequence). CDR3 DNA sequence: TGTGCCTGGAGTGTACTCACGGCTAATGAGCAGTTCTTC. This translates into CAWSVLTANEQFF. The complete variable domain, with remaining parts taken from reference TRBV30 and TRBJ2-1, reads SQTIHQWPATLVQPVGSPLSLECTVEGTSNPNLYWYRQAAGRGLQLLFYSVGIGQISSEVPQNLSASRPQDRQFILSSKKLLLSDSGFYLCAWSVLTANEQFFGPGTRLTVL.

The chain combines TRBV19 with TRBJ2-3; 8 bases align to TRBD1. CDR3 length equals 15 residues. With 6 bases clipped from V and 5 bases from J, the junction kept 10 bases outside the gene matches. Germline CDR1 is LNHDA and CDR2 is SQIVND (reference sequence). The CDR3 DNA sequence: TGTGCCAGTAGCCAGGGGGCTAAGGGTTTAGATACGCAGTATTTT. Its translation is CASSQGAKGLDTQYF.

By sample share, this clone is large. This CDR3 reads CASSHRDRGYEQYF. The DNA of the CDR3 is TGTGCCAGCAGTCACCGGGACAGGGGCTACGAGCAGTACTTC. The V gene is TRBV6-8, the J gene TRBJ2-7, with TRBD1 matching 10 bases. The CDR3 covers 14 residues. V shed 5 bases and J 3 bases; nucleotides not matched to a gene: 4. Germline loops: CDR1 MNHGY, CDR2 SAAAGT.

This clone was seen a few times. V usage is TRBV6-8 and J usage is TRBJ2-5; perhaps D is TRBD1 or TRBD2 (5 bases each). Trimming took 10 bases from V and 2 from J, leaving 17 bases between them. CDR1 and CDR2 from the germline V gene are MNHGY and SAAAGT. This CDR3 contains 14 residues. CDR3 nucleotide sequence: TGTGCCATCAGCCCCGGGAAGGGGCAAGAGACCCAGTACTTC. It encodes CAISPGKGQETQYF.

The chain combines TRBV18 with TRBJ1-3, with unresolved D. The CDR3 has 12 residues. The ends were cut back, 0 bases at V and 9 bases at J, with 6 bases in the middle. The germline V gene has CDR1 KGHSH and CDR2 LQKENI. CDR3 in amino acids: CASSPPDPTIYF. The CDR3 nucleotides read TGTGCCAGCTCACCACCAGATCCCACCATATATTTT.

This clone was seen more than once but under ten times. The V and J genes are TRBV11-3 and TRBJ1-4; no definite D call. The CDR3 length is 16 residues. Germline values: CDR1 SGHNT, CDR2 YENEEA. The V end was cut by 4 bases, the J end by 8 bases, with 20 bases between. CDR3 sequence reads: CASSSLGPTGREKLFF. As DNA, the CDR3 is TGTGCCAGCAGCTCCCTAGGGCCAACCGGGAGGGAAAAACTGTTTTTT.

This chain links TRBV7-2 with TRBJ2-5; 8 nucleotides line up with TRBD2. The CDR3 consists of 17 residues. J gave up 5 bases and V 5 bases, and 16 bases lay outside the gene matches. CDR1 is SGHTA, CDR2 FQGNSA, per germline. In DNA form, the CDR3 reads TGTGCCAGCAGCCAATTTACCCAAGCGGGAGTTCAGGAGACCCAGTACTTC. This gives the protein CASSQFTQAGVQETQYF.

In its sample, this clone was seen a few times. The gene calls are TRBV28 and TRBJ1-2; D gene ambiguous. CDR3 size: 15 residues. In germline, CDR1 is MDHEN, CDR2 SYDVKM. With 2 bases removed from V and 5 bases from J, the gap between germline ends came to 15 bases. The CDR3 DNA reads TGTGCCAGCAGTTTAGTTGGCCGGGGAATTTATGGCTACACCTTC. This encodes CASSLVGRGIYGYTF.

The chain employs TRBV14 and TRBJ2-5; D not resolved. This CDR3 contains 14 residues. V lost 1 base and J lost 8, with 14 bases in between. CDR1 and CDR2 from the germline V gene are SGHDN and FVKESK. DNA of the CDR3: TGTGCCAGCAGCCAAGCCGGGTCCTCCGGAACCCAGTACTTC. Its translation: CASSQAGSSGTQYF.

By its share, this clone is hyperexpanded (1% or more). This same CDR3 is encoded by further DNA sequences in the sample. J is TRBJ1-2 and V is TRBV29-1; TRBD1 matches 7 bases. V was pared by 6 bases and J by 3 bases, with 19 bases of the junction left unmatched. The CDR3 has 17 residues. Germline V gene lookup returns CDR1 SQVTM and CDR2 ANQGSEA. CDR3 nucleotide sequence: TGCAGCGTCGCCGCATACGGAACTCCAGACAGGGACTATGGCTACACCTTC. This gives the protein CSVAAYGTPDRDYGYTF. The complete variable domain, with remaining parts taken from reference TRBV29-1 and TRBJ1-2, reads SAVISQKPSRDICQRGTSLTIQCQVDSQVTMMFWYRQQPGQSLTLIATANQGSEATYESGFVIDKFPISRPNLTFSTLTVSNMSPEDSSIYLCSVAAYGTPDRDYGYTFGSGTRLTVV.

This chain uses TRBV29-1 with TRBJ1-2; possible D gene TRBD1, 5 bases. CDR1 SQVTM and CDR2 ANQGSEA come from the germline V gene. With 6 bases removed from V and 7 bases from J, the gap between germline ends came to 18 bases. The CDR3 runs to 13 residues. The CDR3 sequence is CSVSGWGSSGYTF. DNA of the CDR3: TGCAGCGTCTCTGGGTGGGGCAGCAGTGGCTACACCTTC.

J is TRBJ1-4 and V is TRBV30; D remains unclear. The germline CDR1 and CDR2 sequences are GTSNPN and SVGIG (reference sequence). This CDR3 has 16 amino acids. The V and J ends lost 2 bases and 0 bases respectively, with 13 bases between them. This chain's CDR3 is CAWSIPVAATNEKLFF. CDR3 DNA: TGTGCCTGGAGTATCCCGGTGGCTGCAACTAATGAAAAACTGTTTTTT.

V is TRBV18 and J is TRBJ1-1; D gene unclear. This CDR3 is 14 amino acids long. The V and J ends lost 1 base and 3 bases respectively, with 9 bases between them. Germline V gene lookup returns CDR1 KGHSH and CDR2 LQKENI. This chain's CDR3 is CASSPRGKDTEAFF. The CDR3 coding sequence is TGTGCCAGCTCACCACGAGGGAAAGACACTGAAGCTTTCTTT.